A selection of T cell receptor beta chains follows, all from one sample in a study of blood T cell repertoires in COVID-19. The assay was immunoSEQ multiplex PCR, and TCRdb's table has in-frame clones only and misses some. This sample has around 150,000 clones; approximately 80% occur once, and the top ten carry under 15%. Sequenced: PBMCs or T cells enriched from blood (not recorded which). These receptors came from a woman aged 55 to 70 who had recovered from COVID-19. The CDR3 runs from the conserved cysteine through the conserved F or W. A D gene is named only where the DNA matches it firmly. Clone size is stated in some rows and not others, as once, few, many or a class when expanded.

d_gene,j_gene,abundance,v_gene,CDR3nt,CDR3aa
-,TRBJ2-6,-,TRBV12-3/TRBV12-4,TGTGCCAGCAGCTTCTCTGGGGCCAACGTCCTGACTTTC,CASSFSGANVLTF
-,TRBJ2-6,-,TRBV7-9,TGTGCCAGCAGCCCAACAGGGAACTCTGGGGCCAACGTCCTGACTTTC,CASSPTGNSGANVLTF
TRBD1,TRBJ1-2,-,TRBV4-1,TGCGCCAGCAGCCAAGAAAGAGCAGGGGGCCTCTATGGCTACACCTTC,CASSQERAGGLYGYTF
-,TRBJ2-4,-,TRBV3-1/TRBV3-2,TGTGCCAGCAGCCAAGCTACTACAGCAGGGAGGTGGAACATTCAGTACTTC,CASSQATTAGRWNIQYF
-,TRBJ2-7,-,TRBV3-1/TRBV3-2,TGTGCCAGCAGCCAAATGTCCAGGAACTCCTACGAGCAGTACTTC,CASSQMSRNSYEQYF
-,TRBJ1-5,-,TRBV15,TGTGCCACCAGCAGATACAGGCTAGGCAATCAGCCCCAGCATTTT,CATSRYRLGNQPQHF
-,TRBJ1-5,-,TRBV10-3,TGTGCCATCAGTGAGTACGGGGATCAGCCCCAGCATTTT,CAISEYGDQPQHF
-,TRBJ2-5,-,TRBV13,TGTGCCAGCAGCTTAATCGCCGGAGAGACCCAGTACTTC,CASSLIAGETQYF
-,TRBJ1-1,few,TRBV7-9,TGTGCCAGCAGCCCACGTTTGCCCGGGAACACTGAAGCTTTCTTT,CASSPRLPGNTEAFF
TRBD2,TRBJ2-3,-,TRBV4-1,TGCGCCAGCAGCCAAGATAGTCGCGGGGGGGACCCTAGCACAGATACGCAGTATTTT,CASSQDSRGGDPSTDTQYF
-,TRBJ2-3,-,TRBV7-9,TGTGCCAGCAGCCTATCCGGACAGCCCACAGATACGCAGTATTTT,CASSLSGQPTDTQYF
-,TRBJ2-7,-,TRBV21-1,TGTGCCAGCAGCAAAGGCCTACTAGCGGGAGGGTACGAGCAGTACTTC,CASSKGLLAGGYEQYF
TRBD1,TRBJ1-1,-,TRBV24-1,TGTGCCACCAGGCCGGGACAGGGTAACACTGAAGCTTTCTTT,CATRPGQGNTEAFF
TRBD1,TRBJ1-4,once,TRBV28,TGTGCCAGCAGTTCGGGACAGGGGGGAAAACTGTTTTTT,CASSSGQGGKLFF
-,TRBJ1-2,-,TRBV21-1,TGTGCCAGCAGCTCCGAGGGACAACTGTATGGCTACACCTTC,CASSSEGQLYGYTF
TRBD2,TRBJ2-3,once,TRBV3-1/TRBV3-2,TGTGCCAGCAGCCCTAGCGGGGGGATTTATACAGATACGCAGTATTTT,CASSPSGGIYTDTQYF
TRBD1,TRBJ1-5,once,TRBV2,TGTGCCAGCCTGCGGGACAGGGGTCCGGGGCCCCAGCATTTT,CASLRDRGPGPQHF
TRBD2,TRBJ2-5,-,TRBV19,TGTGCCAGTAGTTTAGGTAGCGGGGGAGAGACCCAGTACTTC,CASSLGSGGETQYF
-,TRBJ1-5,-,TRBV3-1/TRBV3-2,TGTGCCAGCAGCCAAGCGGCCCGGGGGCAGCCCCAGCATTTT,CASSQAARGQPQHF
-,TRBJ2-1,-,TRBV28,TGTGCCAGCAGTTTAGAGTTGCGGGAAGGGTACAATGAGCAGTTCTTC,CASSLELREGYNEQFF
TRBD1,TRBJ1-5,-,TRBV7-8,TGTGCCAGCAGCACACAGGGGGTGAATCAGCCCCAGCATTTT,CASSTQGVNQPQHF
TRBD2,TRBJ2-2,once,TRBV5-1,TGCGCCAGCAGCTTTACTAGCGCCAACACCGGGGAGCTGTTTTTT,CASSFTSANTGELFF
TRBD1,TRBJ1-4,-,TRBV5-4,TGTGCCAGCAGCTTGGGAGGGGGACAGACCTATGAAAAACTGTTTTTT,CASSLGGGQTYEKLFF
-,TRBJ2-2,-,TRBV11-2,TGTGCCAGCAGCTTAGAACGGGTATCTCCCACCGGGGAGCTGTTTTTT,CASSLERVSPTGELFF
-,TRBJ2-7,few,TRBV5-5,TGTGCCAGCAGCTTGGACTCGGCCAGCGACGAGCAGTACTTC,CASSLDSASDEQYF
TRBD1,TRBJ2-7,-,TRBV9,TGTGCCAGCAGCGACGGACAGGGAAGGGGAGAGCAGTACTTC,CASSDGQGRGEQYF
-,TRBJ2-7,-,TRBV6-2/TRBV6-3,TGTGCCAGCAGTTACCGGAGAGGTCCCTACGAGCAGTACTTC,CASSYRRGPYEQYF
-,TRBJ1-1,-,TRBV12-3/TRBV12-4,TGTGCCAGCAGTTTAAAACGGACTGAAGCTTTCTTT,CASSLKRTEAFF
-,TRBJ1-2,-,TRBV2,TGTGCCAGCAGCGCGGGAAGTACTAACTATGGCTACACCTTC,CASSAGSTNYGYTF
-,TRBJ2-1,-,TRBV18,TGTGCCAGCTCACCATCCTGGACTTTTCAGTTAAGCGACAATGAGCAGTTCTTC,CASSPSWTFQLSDNEQFF
TRBD2,TRBJ2-3,-,TRBV10-1,TGCGCCAGTTCCATGGCTAGCGGGGCTAGCACAGATACGCAGTATTTT,CASSMASGASTDTQYF
-,TRBJ2-5,-,TRBV7-9,TGTGCCAGCAGCTCTACGACAGGAGGTCCGGGGACCCAGTACTTC,CASSSTTGGPGTQYF
TRBD1,TRBJ2-4,-,TRBV24-1,TGTGCCACCAGTGAAACAGGACAGGGTAAAAACATTCAGTACTTC,CATSETGQGKNIQYF
-,TRBJ1-6,-,TRBV3-1/TRBV3-2,TGTGCCAGCAGCCCCGGGCGGGAGGGGAATTCACCCCTCCACTTT,CASSPGREGNSPLHF
TRBD1,TRBJ1-6,once,TRBV5-4,TGTGCCAGCAGCTCGCCGGGACAGGGATTGAATTCACCCCTCCACTTT,CASSSPGQGLNSPLHF
TRBD2,TRBJ2-5,-,TRBV5-1,TGCGCCAGCAGCTTGGCCGGGAGGGGCTCGGAGACCCAGTACTTC,CASSLAGRGSETQYF
-,TRBJ2-1,-,TRBV11-3,TGTGCCAGCAGCTTAGATCGCACATCCGAGCAGTTCTTC,CASSLDRTSEQFF
TRBD2,TRBJ2-1,-,TRBV3-1/TRBV3-2,TGTGCCAGCAGCCAGAGCCTAGCGGGGGCTCATGAGCAGTTCTTC,CASSQSLAGAHEQFF
-,TRBJ2-1,-,TRBV11-1,TGTGCCAGCAGTCGGATGGGGGCGGGGGACAATGAGCAGTTCTTC,CASSRMGAGDNEQFF
-,TRBJ1-1,-,TRBV20-1,TGCAGTGCTAGTGGAGTCGTGAACACTGAAGCTTTCTTT,CSASGVVNTEAFF
TRBD1,TRBJ1-2,-,TRBV9,TGTGCCAGCAGCCGGGACAGGGGGCAGAATGGCTACACCTTC,CASSRDRGQNGYTF
TRBD1,TRBJ1-5,-,TRBV18,TGTGCCAGCTCAAGACAGGGGGCGGATCAGCCCCAGCATTTT,CASSRQGADQPQHF